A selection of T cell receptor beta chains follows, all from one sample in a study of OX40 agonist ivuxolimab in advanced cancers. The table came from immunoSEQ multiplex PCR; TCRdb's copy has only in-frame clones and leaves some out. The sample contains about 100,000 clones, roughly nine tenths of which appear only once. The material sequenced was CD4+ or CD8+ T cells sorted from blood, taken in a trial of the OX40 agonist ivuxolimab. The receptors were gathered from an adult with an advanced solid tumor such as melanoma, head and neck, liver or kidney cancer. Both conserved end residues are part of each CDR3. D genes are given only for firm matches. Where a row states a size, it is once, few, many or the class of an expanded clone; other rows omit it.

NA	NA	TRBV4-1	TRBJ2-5	CASSQGLHGETQYF	TGCGCCAGCAGCCAGGGACTCCACGGGGAGACCCAGTACTTC
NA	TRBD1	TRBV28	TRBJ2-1	CASTPWGQGPNEQFF	TGTGCCAGCACCCCTTGGGGACAGGGGCCTAATGAGCAGTTCTTC
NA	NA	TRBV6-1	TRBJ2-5	CASSLTGDPQETQYF	TGTGCCAGCAGTCTGACAGGAGACCCTCAAGAGACCCAGTACTTC
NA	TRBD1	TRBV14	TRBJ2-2	CASSSRQGAAGELFF	TGTGCCAGCAGCTCCCGACAGGGGGCTGCCGGGGAGCTGTTTTTT
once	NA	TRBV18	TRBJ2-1	CASSRSQEVGQFF	TGTGCCAGCTCACGAAGTCAGGAAGTGGGGCAGTTCTTC
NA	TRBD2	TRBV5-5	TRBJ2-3	CASSFGLAGTDTQYF	TGTGCCAGCAGCTTCGGTCTAGCGGGAACAGATACGCAGTATTTT
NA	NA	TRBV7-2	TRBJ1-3	CASSPRGGSGNTIYF	TGTGCCAGCAGCCCCCGCGGGGGCTCTGGAAACACCATATATTTT
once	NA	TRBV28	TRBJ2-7	CASSWGIGEQYF	TGTGCCAGCAGTTGGGGCATCGGCGAGCAGTACTTC
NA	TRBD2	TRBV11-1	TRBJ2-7	CASSPKTSGSREQYF	TGTGCCAGCAGCCCCAAGACTAGCGGGAGTCGAGAGCAGTACTTC
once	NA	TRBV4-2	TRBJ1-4	CASSQQTPGLSEKLFF	TGTGCCAGCAGCCAGCAGACCCCGGGGTTGAGTGAAAAACTGTTTTTT
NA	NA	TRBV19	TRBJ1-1	CASSIRAERTEAFF	TGTGCCAGTAGTATCAGGGCGGAGAGGACTGAAGCTTTCTTT
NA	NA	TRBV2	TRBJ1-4	CASTRGRFDEKLFF	TGTGCCAGCACCCGGGGGCGTTTCGATGAAAAACTGTTTTTT
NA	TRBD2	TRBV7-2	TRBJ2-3	CASSSGLAIDTDTQYF	TGTGCCAGCAGCTCCGGACTAGCGATAGACACAGATACGCAGTATTTT
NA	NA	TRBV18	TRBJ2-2	CASSLATNTGELFF	TGTGCCAGCTCACTCGCCACGAACACCGGGGAGCTGTTTTTT
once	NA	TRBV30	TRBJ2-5	CAWRPGRVETQYF	TGTGCCTGGAGGCCAGGGCGCGTAGAGACCCAGTACTTC
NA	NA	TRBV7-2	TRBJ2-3	CASRRAQQSTDTQYF	TGTGCCAGCAGACGGGCTCAACAGAGCACAGATACGCAGTATTTT
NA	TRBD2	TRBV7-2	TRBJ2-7	CASSGGLAGGGLYEQYF	TGTGCCAGCAGCGGGGGACTAGCGGGAGGAGGACTCTACGAGCAGTACTTC
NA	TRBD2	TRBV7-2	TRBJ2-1	CASSLGRLAGQDEQFF	TGTGCCAGCAGCTTAGGGAGACTAGCGGGACAGGATGAGCAGTTCTTC
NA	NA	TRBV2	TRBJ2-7	CASSASASSYEQYF	TGTGCCAGCAGTGCTAGCGCCAGCTCCTACGAGCAGTACTTC
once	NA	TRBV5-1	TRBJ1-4	CASSLKEANEKLFF	TGCGCCAGCAGCTTGAAGGAGGCTAATGAAAAACTGTTTTTT
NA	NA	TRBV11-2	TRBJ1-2	CASSQSQVNTF	TGTGCCAGCAGCCAAAGCCAGGTGAACACCTTC
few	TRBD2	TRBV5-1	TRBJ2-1	CASSLDSGNSYNEQFF	TGCGCCAGCAGCTTGGACAGCGGGAACTCCTACAATGAGCAGTTCTTC
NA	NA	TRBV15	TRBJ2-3	CATSNWGRSTDTQYF	TGTGCCACCAGCAATTGGGGACGCAGCACAGATACGCAGTATTTT
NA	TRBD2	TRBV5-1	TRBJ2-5	CASSLARVAGQETQYF	TGCGCCAGCAGCTTGGCCAGGGTAGCGGGCCAAGAGACCCAGTACTTC
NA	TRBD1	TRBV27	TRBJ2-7	CASKMGQQSYEQYF	TGTGCCAGCAAAATGGGACAGCAATCCTACGAGCAGTACTTC
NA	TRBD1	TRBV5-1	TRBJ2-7	CASNQGANDEQYF	TGCGCCAGCAACCAGGGGGCGAACGACGAGCAGTACTTC
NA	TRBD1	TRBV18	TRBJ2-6	CASSPGQGTGANVLTF	TGTGCCAGCTCACCAGGACAGGGAACTGGGGCCAACGTCCTGACTTTC
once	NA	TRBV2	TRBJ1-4	CASSESTASNEKLFF	TGTGCCAGCAGTGAGTCGACAGCGTCTAATGAAAAACTGTTTTTT
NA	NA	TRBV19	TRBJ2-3	CASSRGGSTDTQYF	TGTGCCAGTAGTCGAGGTGGGAGCACAGATACGCAGTATTTT
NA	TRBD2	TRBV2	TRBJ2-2	CASSSPGLAYNTGELFF	TGTGCCAGCAGTTCACCGGGACTAGCGTACAACACCGGGGAGCTGTTTTTT
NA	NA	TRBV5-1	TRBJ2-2	CASSVTGRTGELFF	TGCGCCAGCAGTGTTACAGGGAGGACCGGGGAGCTGTTTTTT
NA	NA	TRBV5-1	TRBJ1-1	CASSPSGGATEAFF	TGCGCCAGCAGCCCTTCGGGGGGGGCTACTGAAGCTTTCTTT
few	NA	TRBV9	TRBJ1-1	CASSVRATGGTEAFF	TGTGCCAGCAGCGTCAGGGCAACAGGTGGCACTGAAGCTTTCTTT
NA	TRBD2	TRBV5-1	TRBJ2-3	CASSSGGSGDTDTQYF	TGCGCCAGCAGCTCCGGCGGGAGTGGAGACACAGATACGCAGTATTTT
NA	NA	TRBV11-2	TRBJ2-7	CASSLGIEQYF	TGTGCCAGCAGCTTAGGGATCGAGCAGTACTTC
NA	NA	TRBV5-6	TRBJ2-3	CASSLGLLTDTQYF	TGTGCCAGCAGCTTGGGGTTGCTCACAGATACGCAGTATTTT
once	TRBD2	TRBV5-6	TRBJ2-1	CASSFIRAGVHEQFF	TGTGCCAGCAGCTTTATAAGAGCGGGAGTCCATGAGCAGTTCTTC
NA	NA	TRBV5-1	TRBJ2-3	CASSGDSRTATQYF	TGCGCCAGTAGCGGAGATTCGAGAACAGCTACGCAGTATTTT
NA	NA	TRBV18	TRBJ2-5	CASSSTAYQETQYF	TGTGCCAGCTCTTCGACAGCGTACCAAGAGACCCAGTACTTC
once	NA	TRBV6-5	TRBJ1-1	CASSYSPGTNAEAFF	TGTGCCAGCAGTTACTCCCCAGGGACCAACGCTGAAGCTTTCTTT
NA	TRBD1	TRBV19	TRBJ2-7	CASSRRGTESYEQYF	TGTGCCAGTAGCCGAAGGGGGACAGAGTCCTACGAGCAGTACTTC
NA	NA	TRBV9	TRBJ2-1	CASGGPTFNEQFF	TGTGCCAGCGGAGGGCCTACCTTCAATGAGCAGTTCTTC
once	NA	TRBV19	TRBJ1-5	CASSIRDTNQPQHF	TGTGCCAGTAGTATCAGGGACACAAATCAGCCCCAGCATTTT
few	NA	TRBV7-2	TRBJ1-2	CASSQSQVNTF	TGTGCCAGCAGCCAAAGCCAGGTGAACACCTTC
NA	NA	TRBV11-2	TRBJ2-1	CASSLVSSAFYNEQFF	TGTGCCAGCAGCTTAGTCTCTAGCGCTTTCTACAATGAGCAGTTCTTC
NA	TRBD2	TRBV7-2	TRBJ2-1	CASSPSGSTYNEQFF	TGTGCCAGCAGCCCTAGCGGAAGTACCTACAATGAGCAGTTCTTC
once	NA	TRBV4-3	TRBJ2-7	CASSQESGWGYEQYF	TGCGCCAGCAGCCAAGAATCAGGGTGGGGATACGAGCAGTACTTC
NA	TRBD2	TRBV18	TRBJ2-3	CASSPVTSGKESQYF	TGTGCCAGCTCACCAGTGACTAGCGGGAAAGAATCGCAGTATTTT
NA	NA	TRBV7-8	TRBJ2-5	CASSFTHWSETQYF	TGTGCCAGCAGCTTTACACACTGGTCGGAGACCCAGTACTTC
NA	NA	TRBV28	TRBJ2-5	CASRPDLEETQYF	TGTGCCAGCAGGCCAGACTTAGAGGAGACCCAGTACTTC
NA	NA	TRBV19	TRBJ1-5	CASSMGGNSNQPQHF	TGTGCCAGTAGTATGGGAGGCAATAGCAATCAGCCCCAGCATTTT